This TCR beta chain was profiled in a study of regulatory T cells in long-lasting Graves disease. The time point here: newly diagnosed GD, antithyroid drugs for less than 3 months. Construction of the TCR library relied on RNA isolated from PBMCs. TCR beta libraries were built with iRepertoire HTBI primers and Arm-PCR of CDR3 regions. In the study's own analysis: Detected in the samples were just over 60 TRBV and 14 to 15 TRBJ segments. TCRdb reanalysed the multiplex PCR reads using MiXCR and keeps one entry per CDR3 protein. TCRdb, not the authors, supplied the V and J calls. The sample has about 430,000 distinct CDR3 sequences, 14% to 15% seen once; the top ten hold around 7.6%. Germline values: CDR1 LGHNA, CDR2 YSLEER. The CDR3 has 14 amino acids. With 4 bases removed from V and 2 bases from J, the gap between germline ends came to 11 bases. Separately, the same data were catalogued under a study of T cells in Graves' hyperthyroidism and ophthalmopathy. Per that paper: Each patient was aged 18 to 65 and had newly diagnosed hyperthyroidism of under 2 months' duration. The study used the HTBI primer set for a first-round RT-PCR of the TCR CDR3. Blood also showed most of the thyroid clonotypes that were expanded above 0.001.

This TCR derives from a woman aged 40 to 50 with Graves disease. The rearrangement links TRBV4-3 to TRBJ1-2, with D possibly being TRBD1 (6 bases). The sample was peripheral blood mononuclear cells (PBMCs), taken at new diagnosis, from a patient treated with antithyroid drugs. CDR3 sequence: CASSPSTGNYGYTF. For the CDR3, the DNA is TGCGCCAGCAGCCCCTCCACAGGGAACTATGGCTACACCTTC.